These 24 T cell receptor beta chains share one sample of origin, sequenced in a study of T cell responses to AZD1222 COVID-19 vaccine (dated by TCRdb to the early 2020s). The method was the immunoSEQ multiplex PCR assay. Held by TCRdb, this immuneACCESS table contains in-frame sequences only and omits some clones. Under half of the omission traces to an unresolved V gene where checked; the cause of the rest is unknown. The sample table shows 13,000 or so clones, and under 85% are seen once. The leading ten clones occupy 39% of the sample. The time point label, read with the paper, signifies: about 28 days (+/-7) after the second vaccine dose. This sample comprised peripheral blood, obtained 28 days after the second AZD1222 dose. The receptors here all came from an adult who received the AZD1222 COVID-19 vaccine.

Details on this clone: An end of the junction differs from the germline gene, which may be a read error. J is TRBJ2-1 and V is TRBV11-1, with TRBD2 matching 14 bases. Germline V gives CDR1 SGHAT, CDR2 FQDESV (reference sequence). The CDR3 covers 13 residues. CDR3 nucleotide sequence: TGTGCCAGCAGCTTAGGGACTAGCGGGAGGACCCTCTTC. This codes for CASSLGTSGRTLF.

The V and J genes are TRBV7-9 and TRBJ2-4; possible D gene TRBD1, 6 bases. This CDR3 contains 15 residues. CDR1 SEHNR and CDR2 FQNEAQ come from the germline V gene (reference sequence). V shed 5 bases and J shed 1 base, with 12 bases lying between them. CDR3 region: CASSHPDRAKNIQYF. The CDR3 DNA reads TGTGCCAGCAGCCATCCCGACAGGGCCAAAAACATTCAGTACTTC. Looking up the rest from reference TRBV7-9 and TRBJ2-4 gives the full variable domain: DTGVSQNPRHKITKRGQNVTFRCDPISEHNRLYWYRQTLGQGPEFLTYFQNEAQLEKSRLLSDRFSAERPKGSFSTLEIQRTEQGDSAMYLCASSHPDRAKNIQYFGAGTRLSVL.

The chain uses TRBV18 and TRBJ2-5; D remains ambiguous. The CDR3 runs 14 residues. V was trimmed by 3 bases and J by 5 bases, leaving 13 bases between them. Germline lookup yields CDR1 KGHSH and CDR2 LQKENI. CDR3: CASSPTGLRETQYF. The CDR3 DNA is TGTGCCAGCTCACCGACGGGCCTCAGGGAGACCCAGTACTTC.

V usage is TRBV6-5 and J usage is TRBJ2-1; D call uncertain. CDR3 length equals 15 residues. Germline values: CDR1 MNHEY, CDR2 SVGAGI. V gave up 8 bases and J gave up 3 bases, with 17 bases separating them. The CDR3, as DNA: TGTGCCAGCGAGGCCGACACGCAACTCTACAATGAGCAGTTCTTC. Translated: CASEADTQLYNEQFF.

This clone was seen a single time. V is TRBV28 and J is TRBJ2-7, with a tentative D call TRBD1 (6 bases). CDR3 length: 14 residues. Germline V gives CDR1 MDHEN, CDR2 SYDVKM. Between the trimmed V and J ends, which lost 7 bases and 3 bases, there was a span of 16 bases. DNA of the CDR3: TGTGCCAGCATACAGGGATCCCAAGACTACGAGCAGTACTTC. Translation: CASIQGSQDYEQYF.

The V call is TRBV4-3, the J call TRBJ1-3; the D gene is possibly TRBD1 (5 bases). V lost 0 bases and J lost 3, with 12 bases in between. CDR1 LGHNA and CDR2 YSLEER come from the germline V gene. The CDR3 covers 16 residues. CDR3 in amino acids: CASSQEQGRNGNTIYF. CDR3 sequence (DNA): TGCGCCAGCAGCCAAGAGCAGGGAAGGAATGGAAACACCATATATTTT.

The V call is TRBV3-1 (or the pseudogene TRBV3-2), the J call TRBJ1-1; D is ambiguous. V dropped 0 bases and J dropped 8 bases, with 10 bases sitting between them. This CDR3 is 13 amino acids long. CDR1 and CDR2 from the germline V gene are LGHDT and YNNKEL (reference sequence). The CDR3 DNA is TGTGCCAGCAGCCAAGATGAAGTCCAGGAAGCTTTCTTT. Translating gives CASSQDEVQEAFF.

The chain joins TRBV11-3 to TRBJ2-5; no clear D. The CDR3 length is 14 residues. Germline lookup yields CDR1 SGHNT and CDR2 YENEEA. The V end was cut by 1 base, the J end by 4 bases, with 10 bases between. CDR3 region: CASSLGPSRETQYF. Here the CDR3 DNA reads TGTGCCAGCAGCTTAGGTCCTTCCAGAGAGACCCAGTACTTC.

J is TRBJ2-1 and V is TRBV10-3; D is ambiguous. CDR1 ENHRY and CDR2 SYGVKD come from the germline V gene. V shed 7 bases and J shed 0 bases, with 16 bases lying between them. The CDR3 runs 16 residues. The CDR3 is CAINSLAERSYNEQFF. The CDR3 DNA reads as TGTGCCATCAACTCTCTGGCGGAGCGCTCCTACAATGAGCAGTTCTTC.

The V and J genes are TRBV5-4 and TRBJ2-7; 9 bases are shared with TRBD1. Per the germline V gene, CDR1 is SGHNT and CDR2 is YYREEE (reference sequence). V lost 0 bases and J lost 7; bases outside the gene matches: 5. The CDR3 runs to 14 residues. The CDR3 nucleotides are TGTGCCAGCAGCTTGGACAGGGGGCCGAGGGAGCAGTACTTC. Protein: CASSLDRGPREQYF.

The chain links TRBV10-3 to TRBJ1-6, with D perhaps matching TRBD1 (5 bases). Germline V CDR1 and CDR2: ENHRY, SYGVKD. The CDR3 has 16 residues. The V gene lost 4 bases and the J gene lost 10 bases, with 20 bases spanning the gap. The CDR3, as DNA: TGTGCCATCAGTGGGGAGGGGAGGAGGTCAGAGTCACCCCTCCACTTT. This encodes CAISGEGRRSESPLHF.

This clone has just one count. This chain connects TRBV2 to TRBJ2-6, with TRBD1 matching 7 bases. V was pared by 7 bases and J by 2 bases, with 2 bases of the junction left unmatched. This CDR3 has 14 residues. CDR1 is SNHLY and CDR2 is FYNNEI in the germline V gene. The CDR3 region has the DNA TGTGCCAGCACAGACAGGGCTGGGGCCAACGTCCTGACTTTC. Translated, it gives CASTDRAGANVLTF.

The chain joins TRBV5-1 to TRBJ1-1; D remains ambiguous. Germline assignment: CDR1 SGHRS and CDR2 YFSETQ. V was pared by 6 bases and J by 2 bases, with 11 bases between. This CDR3 has 13 residues. The CDR3 nucleotides read TGCGCCAGCAAGTCGCAGGTCAACACTGAAGCTTTCTTT. Translation: CASKSQVNTEAFF.

This chain uses TRBV4-2 with TRBJ2-7; 11 bases map to TRBD2. The ends lost 1 base at V and 4 bases at J; junction bases unmatched: 3. CDR1 LGHNA and CDR2 YNFKEQ come from the germline V gene. The CDR3 is 15 amino acids. CDR3 residues: CASSQARTSGYEQYF. The CDR3 DNA reads TGTGCCAGCAGCCAAGCTAGGACTAGCGGGTACGAGCAGTACTTC.

This clone has only one observation. The CDR3 does not end in the conserved phenylalanine or tryptophan, so this is likely a read error. The DNA is omitted, as the CDR3 cannot be located on it reliably, and the CDR3 follows TCRdb's listing. The rearrangement uses TRBV7-3 and TRBJ2-3; the table gives TRBD1 as D, unverified against the DNA. CDR1 and CDR2 (germline): SGHTA, FQGTGA. The CDR3 has 12 residues if both end residues are counted. The CDR3 here is CASSLRSAGWGK.

The rearrangement uses TRBV27 and TRBJ2-7; 9 bases match TRBD1. Looked up from germline, CDR1 is MNHEY and CDR2 is SMNVEV (reference sequence). The CDR3 contains 13 residues. With V trimmed by 9 bases and J by 5 bases, 8 bases remained unmatched. The CDR3 DNA reads TGTGCCAGTTCCCGGGACAGGGACCACGAGCAGTACTTC. Translation: CASSRDRDHEQYF.

This clone turned up a few times. The rearrangement uses TRBV2 and TRBJ1-5; the match to TRBD1 covers 9 bases. Trimming took 8 bases from V and 6 from J; bases not matched to a gene: 11. The CDR3 runs 15 residues. Looked up from germline, CDR1 is SNHLY and CDR2 is FYNNEI. The CDR3 DNA follows: TGTGCCAGCTGTGTAGACGACAGGGGGTTTCAGCCCCAGCATTTT. Amino acids: CASCVDDRGFQPQHF.

As DNA, the CDR3 is TGCGCCAGCAGCCTCCGTAGCTCCTATAATTCACCCCTCCACTTT. It yields the protein CASSLRSSYNSPLHF. V gene TRBV5-1 combines with J gene TRBJ1-6, with D uncertain. The CDR3 is 15 residues long. Germline V gene data show CDR1 as SGHRS and CDR2 as YFSETQ. The ends were cut back, 4 bases at V and 0 bases at J, with 8 bases in the middle. Filled out from reference TRBV5-1 and TRBJ1-6, the complete variable domain reads KAGVTQTPRYLIKTRGQQVTLSCSPISGHRSVSWYQQTPGQGLQFLFEYFSETQRNKGNFPGRFSGRQFSNSRSEMNVSTLELGDSALYLCASSLRSSYNSPLHFGNGTRLTVT.

The V gene is TRBV27, the J gene TRBJ1-4, with 10 bases identical to TRBD1. The V and J ends lost 0 bases and 7 bases, in that order; junction bases with no gene match: 14. Germline lookup yields CDR1 MNHEY and CDR2 SMNVEV (reference sequence). The CDR3 totals 19 residues. The CDR3 bases are TGTGCCAGCAGTTTATCGTTTGGGACAGGGGCCGTCGTAGGTGAAAAACTGTTTTTT. As protein: CASSLSFGTGAVVGEKLFF.

V and J are TRBV19 and TRBJ1-1, with no clear D. This CDR3 has 15 amino acids. Germline values: CDR1 LNHDA, CDR2 SQIVND (reference sequence). Trimming shortened V by 5 bases and J by 4 bases, and 17 bases separated the two germline ends. In DNA form, the CDR3 reads TGTGCCAGTAGTCAGAATAGGCCGGGATTCACTGAAGCTTTCTTT. Its translation: CASSQNRPGFTEAFF.

The genes are TRBV27 and TRBJ1-1, with 10 bases that match TRBD1. CDR3 length equals 13 residues. Germline assignment: CDR1 MNHEY and CDR2 SMNVEV (reference sequence). Trimming cost V 9 bases and J 5 bases; bases outside gene matches: 6. This chain's CDR3 is CASSDRGLTEAFF. CDR3 nucleotide sequence: TGTGCCAGTTCCGACAGGGGGCTTACTGAAGCTTTCTTT.

The CDR3 nucleotides read TGTGCCAGCGGGGTTTTGATGGATACGCAGTATTTT. It translates to CASGVLMDTQYF. The V gene is TRBV7-9, the J gene TRBJ2-3; D uncertain. V lost 8 bases and J lost 6, with 12 bases in between. The CDR3 runs to 12 residues. Germline CDR1 reads SEHNR; CDR2 reads FQNEAQ (reference sequence). Drawing the rest from reference TRBV7-9 and TRBJ2-3, the complete variable domain is DTGVSQNPRHKITKRGQNVTFRCDPISEHNRLYWYRQTLGQGPEFLTYFQNEAQLEKSRLLSDRFSAERPKGSFSTLEIQRTEQGDSAMYLCASGVLMDTQYFGPGTRLTVL.

In its sample, this clone was seen once. The chain is built from TRBV28 and TRBJ1-5, with D possibly being TRBD1 (6 bases). The ends were cut back, 5 bases at V and 7 bases at J, with 15 bases in the middle. The germline V gene encodes CDR1 MDHEN and CDR2 SYDVKM. CDR3 length equals 14 residues. As DNA, the CDR3 is TGTGCCAGCAGTCGTGGGGGGGGCGGCCAGCCCCAGCATTTT. This gives the protein CASSRGGGGQPQHF.

DNA for the CDR3: TGTGCCAGTACTAAACGTACGTTAGTTCGTATGAACACTGAAGCTTTCTTT. Protein product: CASTKRTLVRMNTEAFF. The genes are TRBV19 and TRBJ1-1; no clear D gene. Germline-derived CDR1 and CDR2 are LNHDA and SQIVND (reference sequence). CDR3 length: 17 amino acids. V was trimmed by 7 bases and J by 0 bases, leaving 21 bases between them. Full variable domain (missing parts from reference TRBV19 and TRBJ1-1): DGGITQSPKYLFRKEGQNVTLSCEQNLNHDAMYWYRQDPGQGLRLIYYSQIVNDFQKGDIAEGYSVSREKKESFPLTVTSAQKNPTAFYLCASTKRTLVRMNTEAFFGQGTRLTVV.